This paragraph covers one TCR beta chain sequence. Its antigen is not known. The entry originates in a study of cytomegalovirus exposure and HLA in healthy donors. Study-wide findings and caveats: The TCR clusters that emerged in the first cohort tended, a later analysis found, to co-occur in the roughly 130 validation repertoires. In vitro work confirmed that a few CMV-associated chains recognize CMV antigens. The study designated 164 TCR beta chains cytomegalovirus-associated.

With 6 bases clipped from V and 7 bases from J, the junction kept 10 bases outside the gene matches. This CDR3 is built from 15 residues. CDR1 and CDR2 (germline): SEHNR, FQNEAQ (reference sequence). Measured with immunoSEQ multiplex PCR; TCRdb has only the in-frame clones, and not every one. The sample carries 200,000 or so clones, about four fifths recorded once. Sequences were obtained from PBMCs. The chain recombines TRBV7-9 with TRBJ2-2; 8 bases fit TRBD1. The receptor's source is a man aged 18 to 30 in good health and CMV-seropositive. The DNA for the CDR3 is TGTGCCAGCAGACTGGCAGGGGGCTACGGCGGGGAGCTGTTTTTT. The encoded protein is CASRLAGGYGGELFF.